The rows below give T cell receptor beta chains drawn from one sample of a study of CD8 T cells in Susac syndrome. MiXCR, applied by TCRdb to the immunoSEQ multiplex PCR reads, yields one record per CDR3 protein. The sample holds 150,000 to 200,000 distinct CDR3 sequences; approximately 94% are singletons and the top ten take approximately 0.11%. Input material: CD4+ T cells from PBMCs. The receptors stem from a human donor with Susac syndrome. Each CDR3 is given with its conserved first and last residue. Fields, in order: V gene, D gene, J gene, clone size, CDR3 protein, CDR3 DNA. The D gene is left open where the match is weak. Not all rows give a size; the values are once, few, many and, for expanded clones, a class.

v_call: TRBV19; d_call: -; j_call: TRBJ1-1; clone_size: -; cdr3_aa: CASSIKVNTEAFF; cdr3_nt: TGTGCCAGTAGTATAAAGGTTAACACTGAAGCTTTCTTT
v_call: TRBV4-3; d_call: -; j_call: TRBJ2-1; clone_size: -; cdr3_aa: CASSSPGLYNEQFF; cdr3_nt: TGCGCCAGCAGCAGCCCGGGACTCTACAATGAGCAGTTCTTC
v_call: TRBV20-1; d_call: TRBD2; j_call: TRBJ2-3; clone_size: -; cdr3_aa: CSARDQGLHSDTQYF; cdr3_nt: TGCAGTGCTAGAGATCAGGGACTACACTCAGATACGCAGTATTTT
v_call: TRBV5-1; d_call: TRBD2; j_call: TRBJ2-3; clone_size: once; cdr3_aa: CASSLAGLNTDTQYF; cdr3_nt: TGCGCCAGCAGCTTAGCGGGACTTAACACAGATACGCAGTATTTT
v_call: TRBV20-1; d_call: -; j_call: TRBJ2-1; clone_size: -; cdr3_aa: CSAPKGGDFYNEQFF; cdr3_nt: TGCAGTGCCCCTAAAGGGGGGGACTTCTACAATGAGCAGTTCTTC
v_call: TRBV30; d_call: -; j_call: TRBJ1-2; clone_size: -; cdr3_aa: CAWSGRLGADGYTF; cdr3_nt: TGTGCCTGGAGTGGAAGGTTGGGAGCTGATGGCTACACCTTC
v_call: TRBV7-8; d_call: -; j_call: TRBJ2-1; clone_size: -; cdr3_aa: CASSIVERHEQFF; cdr3_nt: TGTGCCAGCAGCATCGTGGAGCGCCATGAGCAGTTCTTC
v_call: TRBV4-3; d_call: -; j_call: TRBJ2-7; clone_size: -; cdr3_aa: CASSQDSRLEQYF; cdr3_nt: TGCGCCAGCAGCCAAGATTCCCGCCTGGAGCAGTACTTC
v_call: TRBV19; d_call: TRBD1; j_call: TRBJ2-5; clone_size: -; cdr3_aa: CASKDRFQTQYF; cdr3_nt: TGTGCCAGTAAGGACAGGTTCCAGACCCAGTACTTC
v_call: TRBV12-3/TRBV12-4; d_call: -; j_call: TRBJ2-5; clone_size: -; cdr3_aa: CASSPGSFGETQYF; cdr3_nt: TGTGCCAGCAGTCCGGGATCCTTCGGAGAGACCCAGTACTTC
v_call: TRBV20-1; d_call: -; j_call: TRBJ1-4; clone_size: -; cdr3_aa: CSARQPGSFEKLFF; cdr3_nt: TGCAGTGCTAGACAACCGGGATCGTTTGAAAAACTGTTTTTT
v_call: TRBV5-1; d_call: -; j_call: TRBJ1-4; clone_size: -; cdr3_aa: CASSLRRGNEKLFF; cdr3_nt: TGCGCCAGCAGCTTAAGACGGGGGAATGAAAAACTGTTTTTT
v_call: TRBV20-1; d_call: -; j_call: TRBJ2-5; clone_size: -; cdr3_aa: CSAEQPPETQYF; cdr3_nt: TGCAGTGCTGAGCAGCCCCCGGAGACCCAGTACTTC
v_call: TRBV30; d_call: -; j_call: TRBJ1-6; clone_size: -; cdr3_aa: CAWSYPGGTNSPLHF; cdr3_nt: TGTGCCTGGAGTTACCCTGGGGGGACGAATTCACCCCTCCACTTT
v_call: TRBV5-6; d_call: -; j_call: TRBJ1-1; clone_size: -; cdr3_aa: CASRTPQFPNTEAFF; cdr3_nt: TGTGCCAGCAGAACGCCACAGTTCCCGAACACTGAAGCTTTCTTT
v_call: TRBV25-1; d_call: -; j_call: TRBJ2-6; clone_size: -; cdr3_aa: CASSPRGTSGANVLTF; cdr3_nt: TGTGCCAGCAGTCCCAGGGGAACCTCTGGGGCCAACGTCCTGACTTTC
v_call: TRBV27; d_call: -; j_call: TRBJ1-2; clone_size: once; cdr3_aa: CASSTLGLGYTF; cdr3_nt: TGTGCCAGCAGCACTCTGGGTCTGGGCTACACCTTC
v_call: TRBV29-1; d_call: -; j_call: TRBJ2-2; clone_size: once; cdr3_aa: CSVGANTGELFF; cdr3_nt: TGCAGCGTGGGCGCAAATACCGGGGAGCTGTTTTTT
v_call: TRBV9; d_call: TRBD2; j_call: TRBJ2-3; clone_size: once; cdr3_aa: CASSVAGLAGQNTDTQYF; cdr3_nt: TGTGCCAGCAGCGTAGCGGGACTAGCGGGGCAGAACACAGATACGCAGTATTTT